The clone carrying this T cell receptor beta chain appeared a few times. TCRdb keeps only in-frame clones here, not all; method: immunoSEQ multiplex PCR. The data show about 400,000 clones, 89% seen once. This sample was included in a study of Ad26.COV2.S vaccination and SARS-CoV-2 variants. The wider study: Within the COV1001 Ad26.COV2.S trial arm, the donor was enrolled. Donor got 5x10^10 or 1x10^11 viral particles of Ad26.COV2.S.

Treatment: roughly 19 received Ad26.COV2.S at low or high dose, single or two shots; a few received placebo; per-sample allocation not given. Repertoires come from day 63 after the first vaccine or placebo injection. At a Boston site, the person donating was an adult of 18-55 years. This vaccine is an Ad26 vector that expresses the Wuhan-strain SARS-CoV-2 spike. Sample: peripheral blood, taken in a trial of Ad26.COV2.S vaccine versus placebo. This clonotype was sampled from a person between 18 and 60 years old who received the Ad26.COV2.S COVID-19 vaccine or a placebo.

The CDR3 is CASSGQGAYYEQYF. The DNA of the CDR3 is TGCGCCAGCAGTGGACAGGGGGCTTACTACGAGCAGTACTTC. This chain connects TRBV10-2 to TRBJ2-7; 10 bases fit TRBD1. Trimming at V came to 4 bases and at J to 3 bases, leaving 3 bases not matched to a gene. The CDR3 extends over 14 amino acids. CDR1 and CDR2 from the germline V gene are WSHSY and SAAADI.